Each of the 23 T cell receptor beta chains below was sequenced from the same sample in a study of blood T cell repertoires in COVID-19. The repertoire was sequenced with immunoSEQ multiplex PCR; TCRdb's copy has only in-frame clones and lacks some. The sample lists more than 300,000 clones, over 90% occurring once. Sequenced sample: PBMCs or T cells enriched from blood (not recorded which). These receptors were collected from a woman younger than 45 who had been exposed to COVID-19.

The V gene is TRBV11-2, the J gene TRBJ2-3; D not certain. V gave up 0 bases and J gave up 4 bases, with 5 bases separating them. This CDR3 spans 13 amino acids. CDR1 and CDR2 from the germline V gene are SGHAT and FQNNGV. The CDR3 sequence is CASSLDPSDTQYF. In DNA, the CDR3 is TGTGCCAGCAGCTTAGATCCTTCAGATACGCAGTATTTT.

V and J are TRBV5-1 and TRBJ2-2; maybe TRBD2 (6 bases). Trimming removed 3 bases from V and 4 bases from J, with 16 bases in between. In germline, CDR1 is SGHRS, CDR2 YFSETQ. The CDR3 totals 16 residues. CDR3 sequence: CASSSEGAPATGELFF. The CDR3 DNA sequence: TGCGCCAGCAGCTCGGAGGGTGCCCCAGCCACCGGGGAGCTGTTTTTT.

The chain has TRBV7-2 and TRBJ1-2; 8 positions agree with TRBD1. The CDR3 has 14 residues. The germline CDR1 and CDR2 sequences are SGHTA and FQGNSA. Trimming removed 4 bases from V and 4 bases from J; junction bases left unmatched: 5. CDR3 in DNA: TGTGCCAGCAGCTCAGGGGGCGCAGTCTATGGCTACACCTTC. Its protein is CASSSGGAVYGYTF.

The chain has TRBV19 and TRBJ1-1, with D unclear. CDR1 is LNHDA, CDR2 SQIVND, per germline (reference sequence). V was clipped by 5 bases and J by 8 bases, with 15 bases between them. The CDR3 spans 13 residues. The DNA for the CDR3 is TGTGCCAGTAGTTCTTCGATGGGGAGAGAAGCTTTCTTT. It translates to CASSSSMGREAFF. The whole variable domain, remainder taken from reference TRBV19 and TRBJ1-1, is DGGITQSPKYLFRKEGQNVTLSCEQNLNHDAMYWYRQDPGQGLRLIYYSQIVNDFQKGDIAEGYSVSREKKESFPLTVTSAQKNPTAFYLCASSSSMGREAFFGQGTRLTVV.

This chain connects TRBV9 to TRBJ2-7; D is unresolved. V lost 4 bases and J lost 2, with 16 bases in between. This CDR3 has 15 residues. Germline lookup yields CDR1 SGDLS and CDR2 YYNGEE. The CDR3 region has the DNA TGTGCCAGCAGCACCCGCCTTGACTCCCCCTACGAGCAGTACTTC. This translates into CASSTRLDSPYEQYF.

A note on this clone: The same CDR3 arises from other DNA sequences in this sample as well. The chain employs TRBV24-1 and TRBJ1-1; TRBD1 matches at 10 bases. V lost 9 bases, J lost 1 base, and 1 base stayed unmatched. The CDR3 is made up of 13 amino acids. Germline V CDR1 and CDR2: KGHDR, SFDVKD. CDR3 nucleotides: TGTGCCACCCGGGACAGGGGGAACACTGAAGCTTTCTTT. Encoded protein: CATRDRGNTEAFF.

The chain employs TRBV19 and TRBJ2-3, with D perhaps TRBD1 (6 bases). Per germline, CDR1 LNHDA and CDR2 SQIVND (reference sequence). V lost 5 bases to trimming and J lost 6 bases, with 18 bases between them. CDR3 length: 15 amino acids. The CDR3 DNA sequence: TGTGCCAGTAGTTCCCAACCAGGGGCGAGGGATACGCAGTATTTT. It codes for CASSSQPGARDTQYF.

The chain is built from TRBV3-1 (or the pseudogene TRBV3-2) and TRBJ1-1; 7 bases are a match to TRBD1. The V gene's germline CDR1 is LGHDT and CDR2 YNNKEL (reference sequence). With 2 bases clipped from V and 5 bases from J, the junction kept 5 bases outside the gene matches. There are 14 residues in the CDR3. Here the CDR3 reads CASSQRRGKTEAFF. As DNA, the CDR3 is TGTGCCAGCAGCCAACGCAGGGGGAAGACTGAAGCTTTCTTT.

The chain is built from TRBV5-6 and TRBJ1-5; D might be TRBD1 (6 bases). Germline V CDR1 and CDR2: SGHDT, YYEEEE. Trimming cost V 4 bases and J 0 bases, with 11 bases left between them. This CDR3 has 15 amino acids. The CDR3 protein is CASSLRTVSNQPQHF. The DNA of the CDR3 is TGTGCCAGCAGCCTGAGGACAGTTAGCAATCAGCCCCAGCATTTT.

V gene TRBV4-1 combines with J gene TRBJ1-1; 8 nucleotides align to TRBD1. Germline V gene sequence: CDR1 MGHRA, CDR2 YSYEKL. V lost 3 bases to trimming and J lost 1 base; unmatched junction nucleotides: 4. The CDR3 totals 15 residues. The CDR3 reads CASSHRQGKNTEAFF. CDR3 nucleotides: TGCGCCAGCAGCCACCGACAGGGGAAGAACACTGAAGCTTTCTTT.

The chain's CDR3 is CASSEGFGETQYF. DNA of the CDR3: TGTGCCAGCAGTGAAGGGTTCGGGGAGACCCAGTACTTC. The chain recombines TRBV2 with TRBJ2-5, with unresolved D. CDR3 length: 13 residues. Trimming took 1 base from V and 5 from J, leaving 8 bases between them. The V gene's germline CDR1 is SNHLY and CDR2 FYNNEI.

J is TRBJ2-7 and V is TRBV5-6; 12 nucleotides agree with TRBD1. The germline gives CDR1 SGHDT, CDR2 YYEEEE. The CDR3 loop spans 14 amino acids. Unmatched junction bases numbered 4, after V lost 3 bases and J lost 6 bases. CDR3 nucleotides: TGTGCCAGCAGCTGGGGACAGGGGGCGCGCGAGCAGTACTTC. Translated, it gives CASSWGQGAREQYF.

The chain recombines TRBV7-8 with TRBJ2-1; TRBD2 aligns across 15 bases. After removal of 2 bases from V and 7 bases from J, the junction contained 12 bases not matched to a gene. In germline, CDR1 is SGHVS, CDR2 FQNEAQ. This CDR3 is 19 amino acids long. DNA of the CDR3: TGTGCCAGCAGCTTAATTCGGTGGACTAGCGGGGGGGCACGGAATGAGCAGTTCTTC. This translates into CASSLIRWTSGGARNEQFF.

The rearrangement joins TRBV5-5 to TRBJ1-3; D is perhaps TRBD1 (6 bases). The germline CDR1 and CDR2 sequences are SGHKS and YYEKEE (reference sequence). The ends were cut back, 4 bases at V and 0 bases at J, with 17 bases in the middle. CDR3 length: 17 residues. This chain's CDR3 is CASSPVAGASSGNTIYF. DNA of the CDR3: TGTGCCAGCAGCCCCGTGGCAGGGGCAAGCTCTGGAAACACCATATATTTT. Filled out from reference TRBV5-5 and TRBJ1-3, the complete variable domain reads DAGVTQSPTHLIKTRGQQVTLRCSPISGHKSVSWYQQVLGQGPQFIFQYYEKEERGRGNFPDRFSARQFPNYSSELNVNALLLGDSALYLCASSPVAGASSGNTIYFGEGSWLTVV.

This clone was detected once. The rearrangement links TRBV27 to TRBJ1-2, with a weak D call TRBD1 (5 bases). The germline gives CDR1 MNHEY, CDR2 SMNVEV (reference sequence). V was shortened by 0 bases and J by 2 bases, with 16 bases between the two germline ends. CDR3 length: 17 amino acids. The CDR3 region is CASSLSAKTELNYGYTF. CDR3 nucleotide sequence: TGTGCCAGCAGTTTATCGGCCAAGACAGAATTAAACTATGGCTACACCTTC.

CDR3 loop: CASSDGQAGAIAFF. The CDR3 coding sequence is TGTGCCAGCAGCGACGGTCAGGCGGGGGCAATAGCTTTCTTT. The chain joins TRBV5-4 to TRBJ1-1; D possibly corresponds to TRBD1 (6 bases). The CDR3 covers 14 residues. Trimming removed 4 bases at V and 10 bases at J, with 20 bases between. CDR1 and CDR2 from the germline V gene are SGHNT and YYREEE (reference sequence).

The CDR3 here is CASSEAVQNRANYGYTF. The CDR3 DNA is TGTGCCAGCAGTGAAGCTGTTCAGAACAGGGCCAACTATGGCTACACCTTC. The chain has TRBV2 and TRBJ1-2, with D possibly TRBD1 on 6 matching bases. With 0 bases removed from V and 2 bases from J, the gap between germline ends came to 16 bases. The length of the CDR3 is 17 residues. Germline assignment: CDR1 SNHLY and CDR2 FYNNEI.

This rearrangement joins TRBV15 to TRBJ1-2; TRBD1 is a possible D gene (6 bases). V was trimmed by 5 bases and J by 1 base, leaving 8 bases between them. The CDR3 sequence is 13 residues long. The germline V gene has CDR1 LNHNV and CDR2 YYDKDF (reference sequence). The CDR3 protein is CATSPDSNYGYTF. CDR3 bases: TGTGCCACCAGCCCGGACAGTAACTATGGCTACACCTTC.

The chain employs TRBV11-2 and TRBJ2-5; weak D call: TRBD2 (6 bases). This CDR3 has 15 amino acids. Germline values: CDR1 SGHAT, CDR2 FQNNGV. The germline V and J ends were trimmed by 5 bases and 5 bases, with 18 bases remaining between them. CDR3 region: CASSLAGSPTETQYF. CDR3 in DNA: TGTGCCAGCAGCCTGGCCGGGAGCCCTACGGAGACCCAGTACTTC.

The chain is built from TRBV12-3 or TRBV12-4 and TRBJ1-1; tentatively, D is TRBD1 (5 bases). The length of the CDR3 is 13 residues. V lost 1 base and J lost 5, with 8 bases in between. The CDR3 here is CASSLVQATEAFF. The CDR3 DNA sequence: TGTGCCAGCAGTTTAGTACAGGCTACTGAAGCTTTCTTT.

The chain is built from TRBV2 and TRBJ2-7, with 7 bases aligning to TRBD1. The CDR3 consists of 14 residues. Germline V gene lookup returns CDR1 SNHLY and CDR2 FYNNEI. V lost 7 bases to trimming and J lost 4 bases; unmatched junction nucleotides: 10. CDR3: CASMGDRVGYEQYF. The CDR3 coding sequence is TGTGCCAGCATGGGGGACAGAGTTGGTTACGAGCAGTACTTC.

This chain joins TRBV24-1 and TRBJ1-2, with TRBD1 as a possible D gene (5 bases). V lost 5 bases to trimming and J lost 4 bases, with 10 bases between them. Per the germline V gene, CDR1 is KGHDR and CDR2 is SFDVKD. The CDR3 contains 13 residues. As DNA, the CDR3 is TGTGCCACCAGTGGGGGCTCTGCCTATGGCTACACCTTC. Encoded protein: CATSGGSAYGYTF.

J is TRBJ2-7 and V is TRBV4-1, with TRBD1 as a possible D gene (5 bases). V gave up 1 base and J gave up 5 bases, with 24 bases separating them. The CDR3 has 18 amino acids. Per the germline V gene, CDR1 is MGHRA and CDR2 is YSYEKL. The DNA of the CDR3 is TGCGCCAGCAGCCAAGTCGTGGCAGGGTCTTCCGTAGGCGACGAGCAGTACTTC. Protein product: CASSQVVAGSSVGDEQYF.